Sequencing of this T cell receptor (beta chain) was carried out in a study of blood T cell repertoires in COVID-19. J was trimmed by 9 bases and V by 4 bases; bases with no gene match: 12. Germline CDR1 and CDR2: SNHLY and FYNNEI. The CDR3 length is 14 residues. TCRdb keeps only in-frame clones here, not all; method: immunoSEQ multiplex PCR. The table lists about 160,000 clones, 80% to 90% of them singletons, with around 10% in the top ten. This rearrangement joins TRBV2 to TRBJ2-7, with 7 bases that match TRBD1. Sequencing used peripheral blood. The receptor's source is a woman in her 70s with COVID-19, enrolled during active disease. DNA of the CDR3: TGTGCCAGCAGTGGACAGGGCGAGAGAGCTCCGCAGTACTTC. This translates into CASSGQGERAPQYF.